A selection of T cell receptor beta chains follows, all from one sample in a study of CD8 T cells in Susac syndrome. MiXCR was run by TCRdb on the immunoSEQ multiplex PCR reads, yielding one entry per CDR3 protein. In the table there are roughly 180,000 distinct CDR3 sequences, about 94% of which are singletons. The source material was CD4+ T cells from PBMCs. These receptors were obtained from a human donor with multiple sclerosis. Each CDR3 is given with its conserved first and last residue. The order of the fields is clone size, V gene, J gene, D gene, CDR3 protein, CDR3 DNA. The D gene is left open where the match is weak. Only some rows state a clone size, as once, few, many or a class for expanded clones.

abundance: -
v_gene: TRBV15
j_gene: TRBJ2-3
d_gene: -
CDR3aa: CATSTLSSDTQYF
CDR3nt: TGTGCCACCAGCACCCTATCTTCAGATACGCAGTATTTT

abundance: once
v_gene: TRBV10-3
j_gene: TRBJ1-6
d_gene: -
CDR3aa: CAISELPSDSGFTLHF
CDR3nt: TGTGCCATCAGTGAGTTGCCGAGTGACAGCGGGTTCACCCTCCACTTT

abundance: -
v_gene: TRBV3-1
j_gene: TRBJ2-3
d_gene: TRBD2
CDR3aa: CASSFGTTAADTQYF
CDR3nt: TGTGCCAGCAGCTTTGGGACTACAGCAGCAGATACGCAGTATTTT

abundance: -
v_gene: TRBV30
j_gene: TRBJ2-1
d_gene: -
CDR3aa: CAWRGLAWEQFF
CDR3nt: TGTGCCTGGAGGGGTCTAGCTTGGGAGCAGTTCTTC

abundance: -
v_gene: TRBV18
j_gene: TRBJ2-3
d_gene: -
CDR3aa: CASSPLRRGAVGTDTQYF
CDR3nt: TGTGCCAGCTCACCATTGAGACGGGGGGCGGTTGGCACAGATACGCAGTATTTT

abundance: -
v_gene: TRBV18
j_gene: TRBJ1-3
d_gene: -
CDR3aa: CASSPREDRAGNTIYF
CDR3nt: TGTGCCAGCTCACCACGGGAGGATCGCGCTGGAAACACCATATATTTT

abundance: once
v_gene: TRBV10-3
j_gene: TRBJ1-4
d_gene: -
CDR3aa: CAISESGSNEKLFF
CDR3nt: TGTGCCATCAGTGAAAGCGGATCTAATGAAAAACTGTTTTTT

abundance: -
v_gene: TRBV18
j_gene: TRBJ2-7
d_gene: -
CDR3aa: CASSPDSGGEQYF
CDR3nt: TGTGCCAGCTCACCGGACAGTGGGGGCGAGCAGTACTTC

abundance: -
v_gene: TRBV12-3/TRBV12-4
j_gene: TRBJ1-2
d_gene: -
CDR3aa: CASSLGGLSTF
CDR3nt: TGTGCCAGCAGTTTGGGGGGGCTCAGCACCTTC

abundance: -
v_gene: TRBV3-1
j_gene: TRBJ2-3
d_gene: -
CDR3aa: CASSQEGPADTQYF
CDR3nt: TGTGCCAGCAGCCAAGAGGGGCCCGCAGATACGCAGTATTTT

abundance: -
v_gene: TRBV19
j_gene: TRBJ1-1
d_gene: TRBD1
CDR3aa: CASSPNRGVNTEAFF
CDR3nt: TGTGCCAGTAGTCCTAACAGGGGGGTGAACACTGAAGCTTTCTTT

abundance: -
v_gene: TRBV29-1
j_gene: TRBJ2-5
d_gene: -
CDR3aa: CSVDTAGLRETQYF
CDR3nt: TGCAGCGTTGATACTGCCGGGTTGAGAGAGACCCAGTACTTC

abundance: -
v_gene: TRBV19
j_gene: TRBJ2-1
d_gene: -
CDR3aa: CASSEPPGYNEQFF
CDR3nt: TGTGCCAGTAGTGAACCCCCCGGGTACAATGAGCAGTTCTTC

abundance: once
v_gene: TRBV2
j_gene: TRBJ2-2
d_gene: TRBD2
CDR3aa: CASTGLAGSTGELFF
CDR3nt: TGTGCCAGTACCGGACTAGCGGGAAGCACCGGGGAGCTGTTTTTT